This is a list of T cell receptor beta chains from one sample in a study of OX40 agonist ivuxolimab in advanced cancers. Here immunoSEQ multiplex PCR was the method, and the copy in TCRdb shows in-frame clones only, minus some. The sample lists 85,000 to 95,000 clones; roughly 91% were seen once. This specimen was CD4+ or CD8+ T cells sorted from blood, taken in a trial of the OX40 agonist ivuxolimab. These receptors were obtained from an adult with an advanced solid tumor such as melanoma, head and neck, liver or kidney cancer. Each CDR3 is given with its conserved first and last residue. A D gene is named only where the DNA matches it firmly. A row's size may be missing; if present it is once, few, many or a size class.

cdr3_nt,cdr3_aa,d_call,v_call,clone_size,j_call
TGCAGCGTCCGACTAGCGGGCGCAACAGATACGCAGTATTTT,CSVRLAGATDTQYF,TRBD2,TRBV29-1,.,TRBJ2-3
TGTGCCAGCAGCTCCCCCGGGGTGCATGAGCAGTTCTTC,CASSSPGVHEQFF,.,TRBV7-8,.,TRBJ2-1
TGTGCCAGCAGCACCGCCGGGACAGGGACTTACAATGAGCAGTTCTTC,CASSTAGTGTYNEQFF,.,TRBV21-1,.,TRBJ2-1
TGTGCCAGCAGCCCAGGGGGAGATACGCAGTATTTT,CASSPGGDTQYF,TRBD1,TRBV7-9,.,TRBJ2-3
TGTGCCAGCAGTTACGGGCAGGGGATGGCTTTCTTT,CASSYGQGMAFF,.,TRBV6-5,.,TRBJ1-1
TGTGCCAGCAGCTTCCTAAGTGGACAGGGCCTAGATACGCAGTATTTT,CASSFLSGQGLDTQYF,TRBD1,TRBV5-6,once,TRBJ2-3
TGTGCCAGCAGCCGGGACAGCTCAGAGACCCAGTACTTC,CASSRDSSETQYF,TRBD1,TRBV25-1,.,TRBJ2-5
TGTGCCAGCAGTGAACAGGGTCTCTATGGCTACACCTTC,CASSEQGLYGYTF,.,TRBV27,.,TRBJ1-2
TGTGCCAGCTACACGGCTGGTATCAATGAGCAGTTCTTC,CASYTAGINEQFF,.,TRBV28,.,TRBJ2-1
TGCGCCAGCAGCATCCGACAGGGTTCCTACGAGCAGTACTTC,CASSIRQGSYEQYF,TRBD1,TRBV5-1,.,TRBJ2-7
TGTGCCAGCAGCTTAGCCCTAGTCCCAGATACGCAGTATTTT,CASSLALVPDTQYF,.,TRBV7-2,.,TRBJ2-3
TGTGCCAGCAGCTTTGATAGCGTCATTAACAATGAGCAGTTCTTC,CASSFDSVINNEQFF,.,TRBV7-9,.,TRBJ2-1